A selection of T cell receptor beta chains follows, all from one sample in a study of blood T cell repertoires in COVID-19. Using immunoSEQ multiplex PCR, the repertoire was profiled, and TCRdb retains in-frame clones only, with some absent. The table lists 200,000 to 250,000 clones, around 90% of them singletons. Sequencing input: peripheral blood. Source of these receptors: a man under 40 with COVID-19, enrolled during active disease. CDR3s include the opening cysteine and the closing phenylalanine or tryptophan. Fields, in order: J gene, CDR3 length, V gene, D gene, clone size, CDR3 protein, CDR3 DNA. A D gene is named only where the DNA matches it firmly. Size tells how often a clone was seen (once, few, many) or the class of an expanded clone, and some rows leave it out.

J gene: TRBJ2-7; CDR3 length: 16; V gene: TRBV7-9; D gene: NA; clone size: once; CDR3 protein: CASSPSGGVSSYEQYF; CDR3 DNA: TGTGCCAGCAGCCCCTCGGGCGGGGTCTCCTCCTACGAGCAGTACTTC
J gene: TRBJ2-7; CDR3 length: 16; V gene: TRBV2; D gene: TRBD2; clone size: NA; CDR3 protein: CASSGGETSWPYEQYF; CDR3 DNA: TGTGCCAGCAGTGGGGGCGAGACTAGCTGGCCCTACGAGCAGTACTTC
J gene: TRBJ2-5; CDR3 length: 16; V gene: TRBV7-9; D gene: TRBD1; clone size: NA; CDR3 protein: CASSDRQGLRQETQYF; CDR3 DNA: TGTGCCAGCAGCGACAGACAGGGGTTGAGACAAGAGACCCAGTACTTC
J gene: TRBJ1-5; CDR3 length: 14; V gene: TRBV2; D gene: TRBD1; clone size: NA; CDR3 protein: CASSGQGENQPQHF; CDR3 DNA: TGTGCCAGCAGCGGACAGGGAGAGAATCAGCCCCAGCATTTT
J gene: TRBJ1-1; CDR3 length: 15; V gene: TRBV7-9; D gene: NA; clone size: NA; CDR3 protein: CASSLSGVGGTEAFF; CDR3 DNA: TGTGCCAGCAGCTTAAGTGGGGTCGGGGGCACTGAAGCTTTCTTT
J gene: TRBJ2-7; CDR3 length: 16; V gene: TRBV19; D gene: TRBD1; clone size: once; CDR3 protein: CASSKGDRAYSYEQYF; CDR3 DNA: TGTGCCAGTAGTAAGGGGGACAGGGCTTACTCCTACGAGCAGTACTTC
J gene: TRBJ2-3; CDR3 length: 14; V gene: TRBV3-1/TRBV3-2; D gene: NA; clone size: NA; CDR3 protein: CASRHGEFTDTQYF; CDR3 DNA: TGTGCCAGCAGGCATGGGGAGTTCACAGATACGCAGTATTTT
J gene: TRBJ1-2; CDR3 length: 14; V gene: TRBV2; D gene: TRBD1; clone size: NA; CDR3 protein: CASRGTGINYGYTF; CDR3 DNA: TGTGCCAGCAGGGGGACAGGGATCAACTATGGCTACACCTTC
J gene: TRBJ1-1; CDR3 length: 12; V gene: TRBV2; D gene: NA; clone size: NA; CDR3 protein: CASRETDTEAFF; CDR3 DNA: TGTGCCAGCAGGGAGACAGATACTGAAGCTTTCTTT
J gene: TRBJ2-7; CDR3 length: 12; V gene: TRBV19; D gene: NA; clone size: NA; CDR3 protein: CASSMGRGEQYF; CDR3 DNA: TGTGCCAGTAGTATGGGTAGGGGCGAGCAGTACTTC
J gene: TRBJ2-1; CDR3 length: 16; V gene: TRBV4-1; D gene: TRBD1; clone size: NA; CDR3 protein: CASSQTPGQGDNEQFF; CDR3 DNA: TGCGCCAGCAGCCAGACCCCTGGACAGGGGGACAATGAGCAGTTCTTC
J gene: TRBJ1-4; CDR3 length: 17; V gene: TRBV19; D gene: TRBD1; clone size: NA; CDR3 protein: CASSLHPGGADREKLFF; CDR3 DNA: TGTGCCAGTAGCCTCCATCCAGGGGGCGCGGATAGGGAAAAACTGTTTTTT
J gene: TRBJ2-7; CDR3 length: 15; V gene: TRBV3-1/TRBV3-2; D gene: TRBD2; clone size: NA; CDR3 protein: CASSQGPSGDYEQYF; CDR3 DNA: TGTGCCAGCAGCCAAGGGCCTAGCGGGGACTACGAGCAGTACTTC
J gene: TRBJ1-1; CDR3 length: 16; V gene: TRBV2; D gene: NA; clone size: NA; CDR3 protein: CASSVEQISFHTEAFF; CDR3 DNA: TGTGCCAGCAGTGTCGAGCAAATATCATTTCACACTGAAGCTTTCTTT
J gene: TRBJ1-1; CDR3 length: 15; V gene: TRBV5-4; D gene: TRBD1; clone size: NA; CDR3 protein: CASSGETGWGTEAFF; CDR3 DNA: TGTGCCAGCAGCGGGGAGACAGGGTGGGGTACTGAAGCTTTCTTT
J gene: TRBJ2-1; CDR3 length: 14; V gene: TRBV6-5; D gene: TRBD2; clone size: NA; CDR3 protein: CASSIAGGPNEQFF; CDR3 DNA: TGTGCCAGCAGCATAGCGGGGGGGCCGAATGAGCAGTTCTTC
J gene: TRBJ2-5; CDR3 length: 14; V gene: TRBV9; D gene: NA; clone size: NA; CDR3 protein: CASSVGSGRETQYF; CDR3 DNA: TGTGCCAGCAGCGTAGGGTCGGGGAGAGAGACCCAGTACTTC
J gene: TRBJ1-3; CDR3 length: 13; V gene: TRBV12-3/TRBV12-4; D gene: NA; clone size: NA; CDR3 protein: CASSGTDGNTIYF; CDR3 DNA: TGTGCCAGCAGCGGGACTGATGGAAACACCATATATTTT
J gene: TRBJ1-2; CDR3 length: 14; V gene: TRBV4-2; D gene: TRBD1; clone size: once; CDR3 protein: CASSQDPTGGGYTF; CDR3 DNA: TGTGCCAGCAGCCAAGATCCCACAGGGGGAGGCTACACCTTC
J gene: TRBJ2-3; CDR3 length: 16; V gene: TRBV6-4; D gene: TRBD2; clone size: NA; CDR3 protein: CASSDEAGGSTDTQYF; CDR3 DNA: TGTGCCAGCAGTGACGAAGCGGGGGGGAGCACAGATACGCAGTATTTT
J gene: TRBJ1-6; CDR3 length: 12; V gene: TRBV27; D gene: NA; clone size: NA; CDR3 protein: CASSLGHSPLHF; CDR3 DNA: TGTGCCAGCAGTTTAGGGCATTCACCCCTCCACTTT
J gene: TRBJ2-5; CDR3 length: 16; V gene: TRBV9; D gene: NA; clone size: NA; CDR3 protein: CASSETPSFYQETQYF; CDR3 DNA: TGTGCCAGCAGCGAGACCCCTAGCTTCTACCAAGAGACCCAGTACTTC
J gene: TRBJ1-1; CDR3 length: 15; V gene: TRBV18; D gene: NA; clone size: NA; CDR3 protein: CASSPGQILNTEAFF; CDR3 DNA: TGTGCCAGCTCACCAGGACAGATACTGAACACTGAAGCTTTCTTT
J gene: TRBJ2-5; CDR3 length: 16; V gene: TRBV5-1; D gene: TRBD1; clone size: NA; CDR3 protein: CASRQGTGGYQETQYF; CDR3 DNA: TGCGCCAGCAGACAAGGGACAGGGGGATACCAAGAGACCCAGTACTTC
J gene: TRBJ2-1; CDR3 length: 15; V gene: TRBV5-1; D gene: TRBD1; clone size: NA; CDR3 protein: CASSLGQGRHNEQFF; CDR3 DNA: TGCGCCAGCAGCCTCGGACAGGGAAGACACAATGAGCAGTTCTTC
J gene: TRBJ1-1; CDR3 length: 14; V gene: TRBV27; D gene: NA; clone size: NA; CDR3 protein: CASRQLRGYTEAFF; CDR3 DNA: TGTGCCAGCAGGCAACTCAGGGGATACACTGAAGCTTTCTTT
J gene: TRBJ2-1; CDR3 length: 14; V gene: TRBV3-1/TRBV3-2; D gene: TRBD1; clone size: once; CDR3 protein: CASRGTGVDNEQFF; CDR3 DNA: TGTGCCAGCAGAGGGACAGGGGTCGACAATGAGCAGTTCTTC
J gene: TRBJ1-5; CDR3 length: 15; V gene: TRBV6-1; D gene: TRBD1; clone size: NA; CDR3 protein: CASSEQTGGDQPQHF; CDR3 DNA: TGTGCCAGCAGTGAGCAGACAGGGGGGGATCAGCCCCAGCATTTT
J gene: TRBJ1-2; CDR3 length: 14; V gene: TRBV6-4; D gene: TRBD1; clone size: NA; CDR3 protein: CASSDWDRTHGYTF; CDR3 DNA: TGTGCCAGCAGTGACTGGGACAGGACTCATGGCTACACCTTC
J gene: TRBJ2-2; CDR3 length: 16; V gene: TRBV19; D gene: TRBD2; clone size: NA; CDR3 protein: CATTGASGGNTGELFF; CDR3 DNA: TGTGCCACCACGGGGGCCAGCGGGGGGAACACCGGGGAGCTGTTTTTT
J gene: TRBJ2-5; CDR3 length: 17; V gene: TRBV12-5; D gene: TRBD2; clone size: once; CDR3 protein: CASGLVEASGGSETQYF; CDR3 DNA: TGTGCTAGTGGTTTGGTAGAAGCTAGCGGGGGCTCAGAGACCCAGTACTTC
J gene: TRBJ1-2; CDR3 length: 14; V gene: TRBV2; D gene: NA; clone size: NA; CDR3 protein: CASSESSGVYGYTF; CDR3 DNA: TGTGCCAGCAGTGAAAGCTCGGGGGTCTATGGCTACACCTTC
J gene: TRBJ1-1; CDR3 length: 13; V gene: TRBV2; D gene: NA; clone size: NA; CDR3 protein: CASHRVKDTEAFF; CDR3 DNA: TGTGCCAGCCACAGGGTAAAGGACACTGAAGCTTTCTTT
J gene: TRBJ1-2; CDR3 length: 15; V gene: TRBV3-1/TRBV3-2; D gene: NA; clone size: NA; CDR3 protein: CASSLSPDRNYGYTF; CDR3 DNA: TGTGCCAGCAGCCTAAGCCCGGACAGAAACTATGGCTACACCTTC
J gene: TRBJ1-3; CDR3 length: 17; V gene: TRBV18; D gene: NA; clone size: NA; CDR3 protein: CASSPGISGSSGNTIYF; CDR3 DNA: TGTGCCAGCTCACCGGGTATTTCAGGGTCCTCTGGAAACACCATATATTTT
J gene: TRBJ2-3; CDR3 length: 16; V gene: TRBV11-3; D gene: TRBD1; clone size: NA; CDR3 protein: CASSRSGTGYTDTQYF; CDR3 DNA: TGTGCCAGCAGTCGGTCGGGGACAGGGTACACAGATACGCAGTATTTT
J gene: TRBJ1-6; CDR3 length: 18; V gene: TRBV14; D gene: NA; clone size: NA; CDR3 protein: CARPSGDRSMPYNSPLHF; CDR3 DNA: TGTGCCAGACCGTCCGGGGATCGCTCTATGCCCTATAATTCACCCCTCCACTTT
J gene: TRBJ1-2; CDR3 length: 16; V gene: TRBV7-2; D gene: NA; clone size: NA; CDR3 protein: CASSLVRWVGQYGYTF; CDR3 DNA: TGTGCCAGCAGCTTAGTACGGTGGGTGGGGCAATATGGCTACACCTTC
J gene: TRBJ2-2; CDR3 length: 17; V gene: TRBV27; D gene: TRBD2; clone size: NA; CDR3 protein: CASSPMSGGVWAGELFF; CDR3 DNA: TGTGCCAGCAGTCCAATGTCCGGGGGGGTTTGGGCCGGGGAGCTGTTTTTT
J gene: TRBJ2-5; CDR3 length: 13; V gene: TRBV12-3/TRBV12-4; D gene: NA; clone size: NA; CDR3 protein: CASSAGPQETQYF; CDR3 DNA: TGTGCCAGCAGTGCTGGGCCTCAAGAGACCCAGTACTTC
J gene: TRBJ1-2; CDR3 length: 15; V gene: TRBV6-5; D gene: TRBD1; clone size: NA; CDR3 protein: CASSYSQGSPSGYTF; CDR3 DNA: TGTGCCAGCAGTTACTCACAGGGGAGCCCCTCTGGCTACACCTTC
J gene: TRBJ1-1; CDR3 length: 14; V gene: TRBV9; D gene: NA; clone size: NA; CDR3 protein: CASSVAGADTEAFF; CDR3 DNA: TGTGCCAGCAGCGTAGCAGGGGCGGACACTGAAGCTTTCTTT